The 30 T cell receptor beta chains given below trace back to one sample, sequenced in a study of Graves' ophthalmopathy and Graves' hyperthyroidism (dated by TCRdb to about 2018). Instrument on record: Illumina HiSeq 2000. For repertoire sequencing, the TCR beta CDR3 regions were amplified from RNA transcripts. The first round of RT-PCR was done with HTBI primers and the Qiagen OneStep RT-PCR kit, and was followed by a second round of multiplex PCR, then size selection and purification. TCRdb applied fastp at Q25 and MiXCR to the public reads, then kept only in-frame beta chains. Each entry merges the rows of one CDR3 protein and shows their most common DNA and genes. This sample has 900,000 to 1,200,000 distinct CDR3 sequences in its table, and roughly 35% of those were observed once. 11% of the sample is held by the ten biggest clonotypes. The sequenced material came from peripheral blood or thyroid tissue (not recorded which). These receptors all come from an adult man with Graves' hyperthyroidism.

The rearrangement links TRBV10-2 to TRBJ2-7; no clear D. The CDR3 has 14 amino acids. V lost 2 bases and J 2 bases, leaving 10 bases between the germline ends. The germline CDR1 and CDR2 sequences are WSHSY and SAAADI. The CDR3 coding sequence is TGCGCCAGCAGTGAGCCAGGCGTACCCTACGAGCAGTACTTC. Its protein product is CASSEPGVPYEQYF.

This clonotype was detected ten times or more. The chain carries TRBV29-1 and TRBJ1-1; the D is unclear. The CDR3 covers 13 residues. The V and J ends lost 4 bases and 1 base respectively, with 10 bases between them. Germline V CDR1 and CDR2: SQVTM, ANQGSEA. This chain's CDR3 is CSVVAGSNTEAFF. CDR3 DNA sequence: TGCAGCGTTGTCGCGGGGTCGAACACTGAAGCTTTCTTT. Full variable domain (missing parts from reference TRBV29-1 and TRBJ1-1): SAVISQKPSRDICQRGTSLTIQCQVDSQVTMMFWYRQQPGQSLTLIATANQGSEATYESGFVIDKFPISRPNLTFSTLTVSNMSPEDSSIYLCSVVAGSNTEAFFGQGTRLTVV.

This rearrangement joins TRBV6-1 to TRBJ1-2; D is unresolved. This CDR3 comprises 14 residues. Trimming cost V 10 bases and J 4 bases, with 19 bases left between them. CDR1 and CDR2 from the germline V gene are MNHNS and SASEGT. The CDR3 protein is CATLDRAGVYGYTF. In DNA form, the CDR3 reads TGTGCCACTTTAGACCGGGCAGGCGTCTATGGCTACACCTTC.

This clonotype was picked up a small number of times. A read error is the likely source, as a far larger clone sits one nucleotide away. This chain uses TRBV12-3 or TRBV12-4 with TRBJ2-5; D remains unclear. The CDR3 has 12 residues. CDR3 protein: CASSLTRETRYF. The CDR3 DNA is TGTGCCAGCAGTTTGACGAGAGAGACCCGGTACTTC.

This clonotype was seen many times. V usage is TRBV10-3 and J usage is TRBJ1-1, with 8 positions matching TRBD1. The trim removed 5 bases at V and 3 bases at J, leaving 2 bases unmatched. The CDR3 has 13 amino acids. The germline CDR1 and CDR2 sequences are ENHRY and SYGVKD. The CDR3 DNA reads TGTGCCATCAGTTTGACAGGGGACACTGAAGCTTTCTTT. It codes for CAISLTGDTEAFF.

The chain is built from TRBV14 and TRBJ1-5, with D perhaps TRBD1 (6 bases). The CDR3 consists of 15 residues. Germline V gives CDR1 SGHDN, CDR2 FVKESK. V lost 4 bases to trimming and J lost 5 bases, with 15 bases between them. DNA of the CDR3: TGTGCCAGCAGCCCGACGGGGACACGGGATCAGCCCCAGCATTTT. Residues: CASSPTGTRDQPQHF.

This clonotype was counted only a few times. The rearrangement uses TRBV29-1 and TRBJ1-1; possible D gene TRBD1, 6 bases. Germline V lookup: CDR1 SQVTM, CDR2 ANQGSEA. The CDR3 runs to 11 residues. The CDR3 DNA reads TGCAGACAGGGACGGGGTACTGAAGCTTTCTTT. Translation gives CRQGRGTEAFF.

The chain couples TRBV20-1 to TRBJ2-5; D is possibly TRBD1 (6 bases). Between the trimmed V and J ends, which lost 6 bases and 4 bases, there was a span of 18 bases. Germline assignment: CDR1 DFQATT and CDR2 SNEGSKA (reference sequence). The CDR3 spans 14 residues. For the CDR3, the DNA is TGCAGTGCGGGCTTCCAGGGGCAGGGAGAGACCCAGTACTTC. This codes for CSAGFQGQGETQYF.

This clonotype was seen at least ten times. The rearrangement joins TRBV7-2 to TRBJ2-7; TRBD2 matches at 10 bases. Germline CDR1 SGHTA, CDR2 FQGNSA. V trimming: 5 bases; J trimming: 1 base; junction bases outside the gene matches: 11. The CDR3 totals 17 residues. CDR3 nucleotides: TGTGCCAGCAGCCTCCTACCTGGACTAGCGGTTTCCTACGAGCAGTACTTC. Encoded protein: CASSLLPGLAVSYEQYF.

A note on this clonotype: Here the CDR3 omits its conserved ending phenylalanine or tryptophan, so a read error is the likely source. V and J are TRBV19 and TRBJ2-7; 9 bases line up with TRBD1. Per germline, CDR1 LNHDA and CDR2 SQIVND (reference sequence). The CDR3 extends over 14 amino acids. The V and J ends lost 6 bases and 2 bases, in that order; junction bases with no gene match: 5. Written as DNA, the CDR3 is TGTGCCAGTAGCACCGGGACAGGGCCCTACGAGCAGTACCTC. Its translation: CASSTGTGPYEQYL.

In its sample, this clonotype was seen many times. The V call is TRBV19, the J call TRBJ1-2, with D possibly matching TRBD1 (5 bases). V gave up 6 bases and J gave up 2 bases, with 13 bases separating them. The CDR3 runs 14 residues. CDR1 and CDR2 (germline): LNHDA, SQIVND (reference sequence). CDR3 sequence reads: CASRLRDGNYGYTF. For the CDR3, the DNA is TGTGCCAGTAGACTCAGGGACGGCAACTATGGCTACACCTTC.

With respect to this clonotype: This is likely a read error, given that the CDR3 carries no conserved phenylalanine or tryptophan at its end. The limits of the CDR3 on the DNA are not certain, so only TCRdb's listed CDR3 is given. The chain couples TRBV7-8 to TRBJ1-1; the table's D call of TRBD1 was not tested on the DNA. The CDR3 adds up to 11 amino acids, both ends counted. The V gene's germline CDR1 is SGHVS and CDR2 FQNEAQ. CDR3 loop: CASSQRDSAIY.

This clonotype has just one count. The CDR3 carries no conserved terminal phenylalanine or tryptophan, so it likely arises from a read error. The chain combines TRBV5-1 with TRBJ2-7; 10 bases match TRBD1. This CDR3 region has 15 residues. Germline V CDR1 and CDR2: SGHRS, YFSETQ. V gave up 4 bases and J gave up 7 bases; unmatched junction bases: 11. CDR3 loop: CASSGGTGDYEEQYL. CDR3 nucleotides: TGCGCCAGCAGCGGCGGGACAGGGGATTACGAGGAGCAGTACCTC.

This clonotype was detected many times. This chain uses TRBV29-1 with TRBJ2-7; unclear D gene. CDR3 length: 12 amino acids. The V gene lost 7 bases and the J gene lost 0 bases, with 10 bases spanning the gap. In germline, CDR1 is SQVTM, CDR2 ANQGSEA. CDR3 loop: CSGAVSSYEQYF. In DNA form, the CDR3 reads TGCAGCGGGGCGGTCAGCTCCTACGAGCAGTACTTC.

The V and J genes are TRBV29-1 and TRBJ1-1, with no clear D. Germline V gives CDR1 SQVTM, CDR2 ANQGSEA. Trimming stripped 8 bases from V and 1 base from J, with 11 bases between. The CDR3 spans 12 residues. The CDR3 DNA sequence: TGCAGCAGCTTGGCTGGGAACACTGAAGCTTTCTTT. Its translation is CSSLAGNTEAFF.

The chain carries TRBV13 and TRBJ2-5, with 8 bases fitting TRBD1. CDR1 and CDR2 from the germline V gene are PRHDT and FYEKMQ (reference sequence). The junction had 8 bases not matched to a gene; V was cut back by 6 bases and J by 5 bases. This CDR3 is built from 14 residues. Here the CDR3 reads CASSSGGARETQYF. In DNA, the CDR3 is TGTGCCAGCAGTTCAGGGGGCGCGCGGGAGACCCAGTACTTC. Full variable domain (outside the CDR3, taken from reference TRBV13 and TRBJ2-5): AAGVIQSPRHLIKEKRETATLKCYPIPRHDTVYWYQQGPGQDPQFLISFYEKMQSDKGSIPDRFSAQQFSDYHSELNMSSLELGDSALYFCASSSGGARETQYFGPGTRLLVL.

This clonotype was detected only a few times. The chain is built from TRBV5-1 and TRBJ2-5; TRBD1 agrees at 9 bases. CDR1 and CDR2 from the germline V gene are SGHRS and YFSETQ. The CDR3 totals 15 residues. V shed 1 base and J 4 bases; nucleotides not matched to a gene: 5. In DNA form, the CDR3 reads TGCGCCAGCAGCTTGTCAGCGACAGGGGGAGAGACCCAGTACTTC. Amino acids: CASSLSATGGETQYF.

This clonotype showed up many times. V and J are TRBV4-3 and TRBJ1-2; no reliable D call. Trimming cost V 0 bases and J 4 bases, with 15 bases left between them. This CDR3 has 16 amino acids. Per germline, CDR1 LGHNA and CDR2 YSLEER. The CDR3, as DNA: TGCGCCAGCAGCCAAGAGGGTTCAGGAACTATCTATGGCTACACCTTC. Translation gives CASSQEGSGTIYGYTF.

Ten or more counts support this clonotype. CDR3 sequence (DNA): TGTGCCAGCAGCGTCGGAGGATTCGAGACGGGCGAGCAGTACTTC. Translated: CASSVGGFETGEQYF. V and J are TRBV2 and TRBJ2-7; possibly TRBD2 for D (5 bases). CDR1 and CDR2 (germline): SNHLY, FYNNEI. The V end was cut by 6 bases, the J end by 6 bases, with 21 bases between. There are 15 residues in the CDR3.

The rearrangement uses TRBV4-3 and TRBJ2-7; the D gene could be TRBD1 or TRBD2 (6 bases each). V dropped 4 bases and J dropped 3 bases, with 16 bases sitting between them. This CDR3 has 15 amino acids. Germline assignment: CDR1 LGHNA and CDR2 YSLEER. The chain's CDR3 is CASSRARGTNYEQYF. CDR3 in DNA: TGCGCCAGCAGCCGAGCTCGGGGGACAAACTACGAGCAGTACTTC.

As to this clonotype: Sequence at one end of the junction differs from germline and may be a read error. The chain uses TRBV10-2 and TRBJ1-2; 8 bases match TRBD1. There are 11 residues in the CDR3. Germline V gives CDR1 WSHSY, CDR2 SAAADI. The CDR3 DNA reads as TGCGCCAGCAGTGAGCCGGACAGGGCGGGCTTC. It encodes CASSEPDRAGF.

In its sample, this clonotype was seen once. A read error is possible here, since a much larger clone lies one base away. The chain joins TRBV9 to TRBJ1-3; D may be TRBD1 (6 bases). There are 16 residues in the CDR3. Germline values: CDR1 SGDLS, CDR2 YYNGEE. CDR3 in amino acids: CASSVDPGETGSTIYF. The CDR3 bases are TGTGCCAGCAGCGTAGATCCAGGGGAGACGGGAAGCACCATATATTTT.

Points on this clonotype: A much larger clone lies one base from this, so it may be a read error. The missing conserved phenylalanine or tryptophan at the end of this CDR3 makes a read error likely. The chain has TRBV20-1 and TRBJ1-5; 8 nucleotides agree with TRBD1. Per germline, CDR1 DFQATT and CDR2 SNEGSKA (reference sequence). V shed 7 bases and J 4 bases; nucleotides not matched to a gene: 9. This CDR3 region has 14 residues. CDR3 sequence (DNA): TGCAGTGGGCGGACAGGGCTTAGGAATCAGCCCCAGCATCTT. This sequence encodes CSGRTGLRNQPQHL.

This clonotype was observed many times. The V and J genes are TRBV19 and TRBJ2-5; D is perhaps TRBD1 (5 bases). Germline CDR1 LNHDA, CDR2 SQIVND (reference sequence). V lost 5 bases and J lost 3, with 13 bases in between. The CDR3 has 14 amino acids. The CDR3 DNA is TGTGCCAGTAGTGGGCGTCGCAGGGAAGAGACCCAGTACTTC. It codes for CASSGRRREETQYF.

This clonotype was detected ten times or more. V is TRBV13 and J is TRBJ1-2; no reliable D call. Germline V CDR1 and CDR2: PRHDT, FYEKMQ (reference sequence). The V and J ends lost 5 bases and 5 bases respectively, with 21 bases between them. The CDR3 totals 16 residues. CDR3 loop: CASSRRTATRTYGYTF. The DNA of the CDR3 is TGTGCCAGCAGCCGAAGGACGGCCACACGAACTTATGGCTACACCTTC. Full variable domain (remainder filled in from reference TRBV13 and TRBJ1-2): AAGVIQSPRHLIKEKRETATLKCYPIPRHDTVYWYQQGPGQDPQFLISFYEKMQSDKGSIPDRFSAQQFSDYHSELNMSSLELGDSALYFCASSRRTATRTYGYTFGSGTRLTVV.

V is TRBV6-6 and J is TRBJ1-2; D gene ambiguous. V lost 0 bases and J lost 4, with 9 bases in between. CDR3 size: 14 residues. CDR1 is MNHNY, CDR2 SVGAGI, per germline (reference sequence). The CDR3 region is CASSYSSISYGYTF. The CDR3 DNA is TGTGCCAGCAGTTACTCATCTATCAGCTATGGCTACACCTTC.

About this clonotype itself: A much larger clone lies a single base off, so this may be a read error. CDR3: CASSGRLAGTGELFF. Written as DNA, the CDR3 is TGTGCCAGCAGTGGTCGACTAGCGGGAACCGGGGAGCTGTTTTTT. The chain links TRBV2 to TRBJ2-2; 11 positions match TRBD2. The CDR3 extends over 15 amino acids. The V segment lost 4 bases and the J segment 5 bases; nucleotides outside the gene matches: 3. Germline CDR1 and CDR2: SNHLY and FYNNEI. Using reference TRBV2 and TRBJ2-2 for the parts outside the CDR3, the full variable domain is EPEVTQTPSHQVTQMGQEVILRCVPISNHLYFYWYRQILGQKVEFLVSFYNNEISEKSEIFDDQFSVERPDGSNFTLKIRSTKLEDSAMYFCASSGRLAGTGELFFGEGSRLTVL.

This chain joins TRBV7-9 and TRBJ2-7; TRBD2 agrees at 15 bases. The CDR3 has 15 amino acids. The V and J ends lost 6 bases and 4 bases, in that order; junction bases with no gene match: 4. The germline CDR1 and CDR2 sequences are SEHNR and FQNEAQ (reference sequence). The CDR3 reads CASSFGTSGRYEQYF. CDR3 DNA sequence: TGTGCCAGCAGTTTTGGGACTAGCGGGAGGTACGAGCAGTACTTC.

To note about this clonotype: The junction does not match germline at one end; this may be a read error. The CDR3 spells CASSEALGGTGELFF. For the CDR3, the DNA is TGTGCCAGCAGTGAAGCGCTAGGGGGAACCGGGGAGCTGTTTTTT. The chain recombines TRBV10-3 with TRBJ2-2; possibly TRBD1 for D (6 bases). Germline V gene lookup returns CDR1 ENHRY and CDR2 SYGVKD. CDR3 length equals 15 residues.

CDR3: CASSFWNYANTGELFF. The CDR3 DNA is TGCGCCAGCAGCTTTTGGAATTACGCGAACACCGGGGAGCTGTTTTTT. The chain has TRBV5-1 and TRBJ2-2, with unresolved D. The CDR3 extends over 16 amino acids. The germline gives CDR1 SGHRS, CDR2 YFSETQ. V was cut by 2 bases and J by 0 bases, with 11 bases left in between.